These T cell receptor beta chains were read from a single sample in a study of PD-1 blockade in classical Hodgkin lymphoma. TCRdb's copy holds only in-frame clones and misses some; the assay was immunoSEQ multiplex PCR. Of 4,100 or so clones in the sample, around 68% were seen once. The sequencing here drew on CD8+ T cells from blood, taken before the fourth cycle of nivolumab. These receptors all come from a human donor with classical Hodgkin lymphoma. CDR3s leave out the opening cysteine and the closing phenylalanine or tryptophan.

J gene: TRBJ2-7
V gene: TRBV7-9
CDR3 protein: ASSLGSRFRY

J gene: TRBJ2-3
V gene: TRBV9
CDR3 protein: ASSAGRSTDTQY

J gene: TRBJ1-5
V gene: TRBV4-1
CDR3 protein: ASTRGMGNQPQH

J gene: TRBJ2-7
V gene: TRBV5-1
CDR3 protein: ASSYRTGTGYEQY

J gene: TRBJ1-5
V gene: TRBV7-2
CDR3 protein: ASSLGTVYSNQPQH

J gene: TRBJ2-1
V gene: TRBV7-6
CDR3 protein: ASSLGRFPGGGRSSYNEQF

J gene: TRBJ2-5
V gene: TRBV5-4
CDR3 protein: ASSSTSGLKETQY

J gene: TRBJ2-7
V gene: TRBV13
CDR3 protein: ASSQGRGIYEQY

J gene: TRBJ2-7
V gene: TRBV27
CDR3 protein: ASSPGLLTYEQY

J gene: TRBJ1-2
V gene: TRBV6-6
CDR3 protein: ASGPTANGYT

J gene: TRBJ2-2
V gene: TRBV5-8
CDR3 protein: ASSSGTGGTGELF

J gene: TRBJ2-1
V gene: TRBV9
CDR3 protein: ASSVSGSPGNEQF

J gene: TRBJ1-5
V gene: TRBV6-4
CDR3 protein: ARQEPNQPQH

J gene: TRBJ2-7
V gene: TRBV4-3
CDR3 protein: ASSQELSRGLLYEQY

J gene: TRBJ2-3
V gene: TRBV6-6
CDR3 protein: ASTDDDRLGDTQY

J gene: TRBJ2-7
V gene: TRBV4-2
CDR3 protein: ASSQERAGDSYEQY

J gene: TRBJ2-7
V gene: TRBV7-6
CDR3 protein: ASSSTLYEQY

J gene: TRBJ2-7
V gene: TRBV7-9
CDR3 protein: ASSLGGREQY

J gene: TRBJ2-6
V gene: TRBV30
CDR3 protein: AWSEGPGANVLT

J gene: TRBJ1-2
V gene: TRBV5-4
CDR3 protein: ASSLGPTGWKGYT

J gene: TRBJ2-7
V gene: TRBV28
CDR3 protein: AGTSGPSGEQY

J gene: TRBJ2-3
V gene: TRBV5-1
CDR3 protein: ASSLTGPTDTQY

J gene: TRBJ2-2
V gene: TRBV12-1
CDR3 protein: ASSVRDRAGELF

J gene: TRBJ1-2
V gene: TRBV7-9
CDR3 protein: ASSPGGWGYT

J gene: TRBJ1-1
V gene: TRBV5-1
CDR3 protein: ASSLDRVNTEAF

J gene: TRBJ2-1
V gene: TRBV9
CDR3 protein: ASSRTGDTYNEQF

J gene: TRBJ2-2
V gene: TRBV6-5
CDR3 protein: ASTPTGVGTGELF

J gene: TRBJ1-4
V gene: TRBV5-1
CDR3 protein: ASSLGVMEKRDEKLF